This T cell receptor beta chain came from a study of technical replicates of blood from several donors (dated by TCRdb to the late 2010s). Including the terminal cysteine and phenylalanine, the CDR3 comprises 15 residues. Left in the record is the CDR3 DNA by itself, 45 bases read in frame from the first base. Per the germline V gene (reference sequence), LNHDA is the CDR1 and SQIVND is the CDR2. Relative to germline, V is missing 6 bases and J is missing 5 bases, with 9 bases of the junction outside any gene match. Libraries were prepared through the immunoSEQ multiplex PCR assay. TCRdb retrieved this table from immuneACCESS and kept in-frame rearrangements only. Not all clones are present; in checked studies, unresolved V genes account for under half, and no reason is known for the remainder. This sample holds 70,000 to 90,000 clones; more than 80% were observed only once. The ten top clones hold approximately 0.25% of the sample.

This clone has just one count. Its recognized antigen is unknown. Per-nucleotide qualities are absent, and no much larger clonotype sits a single base away. The sequencing input was T cells isolated from PBMCs. The sequence is built from TRBV19 and TRBJ2-7; TRBD2 agrees with 11 junctional bases. This sequence originates from a human donor in good health. The DNA sequence follows: TGTGCCAGTAGCAATTTAGCGGGAGGGCCCCACGAGCAGTACTTC. Translated, it gives CASSNLAGGPHEQYF.